This TCR beta chain was recovered during a study of blood T cell repertoires in COVID-19. Study background: Sites in the United States, Italy and Spain provided acute and convalescent COVID-19 samples.

In the study's own analysis: Researchers report that nucleated cell counts were estimated from reference gene primer amplification. This table comes from immunoSEQ multiplex PCR, and its TCRdb copy is limited to in-frame clones, with some not included. V and J calls and clone size follow that table, whereas D and trimming were derived from the DNA. The sample carries about 240,000 clones, 83% recorded once. V was pared by 5 bases and J by 0 bases, with 11 bases between. Germline CDR1 and CDR2: SGHAT and FQNNGV. The CDR3 extends over 15 amino acids. This receptor was taken from a human donor in a cohort sampled during active COVID-19. This chain joins TRBV11-2 and TRBJ2-1; D remains unclear. Sequenced material: peripheral blood. CDR3 amino acids: CASSLYTSSYNEQFF. In DNA form, the CDR3 reads TGTGCCAGCAGCCTTTACACCAGCTCCTACAATGAGCAGTTCTTC.